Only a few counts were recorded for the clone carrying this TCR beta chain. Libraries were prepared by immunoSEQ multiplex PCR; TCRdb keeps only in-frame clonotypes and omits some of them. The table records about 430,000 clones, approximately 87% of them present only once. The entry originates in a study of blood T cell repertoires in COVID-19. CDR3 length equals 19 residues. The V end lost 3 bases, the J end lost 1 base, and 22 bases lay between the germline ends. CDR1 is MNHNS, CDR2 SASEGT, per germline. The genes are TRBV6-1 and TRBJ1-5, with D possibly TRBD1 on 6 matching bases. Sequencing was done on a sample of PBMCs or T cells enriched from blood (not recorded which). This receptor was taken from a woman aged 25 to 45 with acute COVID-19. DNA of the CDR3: TGTGCCAGCAGTGATGGGAGCAGGGGCTGGGGTTCGAGCAATCAGCCCCAGCATTTT. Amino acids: CASSDGSRGWGSSNQPQHF.